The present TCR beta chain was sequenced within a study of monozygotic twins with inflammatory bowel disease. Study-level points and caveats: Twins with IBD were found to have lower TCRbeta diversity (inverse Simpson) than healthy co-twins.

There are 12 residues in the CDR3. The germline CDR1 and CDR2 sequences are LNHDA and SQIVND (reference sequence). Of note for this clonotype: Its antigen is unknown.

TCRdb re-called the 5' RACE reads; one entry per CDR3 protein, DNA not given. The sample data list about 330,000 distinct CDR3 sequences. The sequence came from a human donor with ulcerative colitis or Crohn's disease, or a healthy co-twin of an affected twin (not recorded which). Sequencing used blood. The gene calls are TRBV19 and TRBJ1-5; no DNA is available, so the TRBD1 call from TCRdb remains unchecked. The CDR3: CASSIQGQPQHF.